This section outlines one T cell receptor (beta chain) sequence together with its context. Its matching antigen is unknown. This record belongs to a study of T cell responses to AZD1222 COVID-19 vaccine. Study at large: Investigators merged groups given second doses at roughly 4 or roughly 12 weeks. Regarding the study as a whole: Recipients of two AZD1222 doses showed rising Spike-specific TCR breadth and depth. Unmutated regions of variants are reportedly targeted by nearly half of spike-specific TCRs. Of the AZD1222 recipients, only 5 to 7 were seropositive at baseline.

Profiling relied on immunoSEQ multiplex PCR, and the TCRdb table lists in-frame clones only, not all of them. The repertoire holds about 130,000 clones, with roughly 90% as singletons. The CDR3 has 16 residues. The trim removed 3 bases at V and 3 bases at J, leaving 9 bases unmatched. CDR1 and CDR2 (germline): MNHNS, SASEGT. The gene calls are TRBV6-1 and TRBJ2-7, with 9 bases lining up with TRBD1. This specimen was peripheral blood, taken on day 0 of AZD1222 vaccination. This clonotype was obtained from an adult in good health. CDR3 sequence: CASSEEGQGSGYEQYF. In DNA, the CDR3 is TGTGCCAGCAGTGAGGAGGGACAGGGATCTGGCTACGAGCAGTACTTC.